The T cell receptor (beta chain) described here comes from a study of shared clonotypes between healthy human individuals. Whole-study context: Donor ages ranged 18 to 49 years: a couple of women, a few men.

CD8 cells regarded as naive lacked CD45RO, were positively chosen for CCR7, and omitted terminally differentiated effector memory CD45RA+ cells. Overall study findings and caveats: Sharing of clonotypes among donors was expected to vary with sequencing depth.

About this clone: Antigen unknown.

The CDR3 spans 16 residues. V shed 1 base and J 2 bases; nucleotides not matched to a gene: 4. Germline CDR1 MGHRA, CDR2 YSYEKL. Sorted-subset replicate PCRs used around 0.2 ug DNA, tens of thousands of T cell genomes. The table came from immunoSEQ multiplex PCR; TCRdb's copy has only in-frame clones and leaves some out. The top ten hold over 0.1% of the sample, which has around 600,000 clones, 95% seen once. The sequence derives from a woman aged 25 to 39 in good health. The V gene is TRBV4-1, the J gene TRBJ2-5, with TRBD2 matching 10 bases. Sequenced material: naive CD8+ T cells sorted from blood. The CDR3 nucleotides read TGCGCCAGCAGCCAAGCACAAGCGGGAGGGCAAGAGACCCAGTACTTC. This encodes CASSQAQAGGQETQYF.